This T cell receptor beta chain comes out of a study of blood T cell repertoires in COVID-19. Original processing methods: Reference gene primer amplification yielded estimated nucleated cell counts. Libraries were prepared by immunoSEQ multiplex PCR; TCRdb keeps only in-frame clonotypes and omits some of them. V, J and clone size reflect that table, while D and trimming were determined from the DNA. Of about 95,000 clones listed, 89% are singletons. The germline V gene has CDR1 GTSNPN and CDR2 SVGIG (reference sequence). CDR3 length: 17 residues. J was trimmed by 7 bases and V by 0 bases; bases with no gene match: 13.

The chain employs TRBV30 and TRBJ1-4; 8 bases are a match to TRBD1. The TCR originated in a man aged 55-75 years with COVID-19, enrolled during active disease. Material for sequencing was peripheral blood. In DNA, the CDR3 is TGTGCCTGGAGTGTACAGGGGGTTGCGGGGAGAGGTGAAAAACTGTTTTTT. Translation: CAWSVQGVAGRGEKLFF.